Given below is one TCR beta chain in context. The antigen is undetermined. PCR amplification relied on 60 Vbeta primers (plus 13 Jbeta primers). TCRdb's copy holds only in-frame clones and misses some; the assay was immunoSEQ multiplex PCR. The sample yields 100,000 to 150,000 clones, roughly 86% seen once. The V gene lost 5 bases and the J gene lost 2 bases, with 15 bases spanning the gap. The germline V gene has CDR1 MNHEY and CDR2 SVGAGI. The CDR3 has 15 amino acids. This entry comes from a study of cytomegalovirus exposure and HLA in healthy donors. Study-level points and caveats: Within the data, a cluster of highly shared sequence variants was likely a sequencing artifact.

Sequencing was done on a sample of PBMCs. The sequence derives from a man between 18 and 29 years old in good health and CMV-seronegative. This chain uses TRBV6-5 with TRBJ1-1, with D perhaps matching TRBD1 (6 bases). This chain's CDR3 is CASSNRGGLNTEAFF. The CDR3 DNA follows: TGTGCCAGCAGTAATCGAGGGGGTTTAAACACTGAAGCTTTCTTT.